What follows is one T cell receptor beta chain and its context. This clonotype has just a few counts. The target of this receptor is not known. Base qualities are not provided; no much larger clone lies one nucleotide away. Patients with hyperthyroidism were aged 18 to 65 years, had been newly diagnosed, and had a disease duration of less than 2 months. Anyone with other autoimmune diseases, uncontrolled infections, pregnancy or lactation was excluded from the study. Diagnosis was based on clinical symptoms, serum thyroxine, TRAb, thyroid ultrasound and orbital computed tomography. Trizol reagent was used to extract the total RNA, and its quality was then checked on an Agilent 2100 Bioanalyzer. The sample belongs to a study of Graves' ophthalmopathy and Graves' hyperthyroidism (dated by TCRdb to 2017 to 2018). Study-wide context: A patient counted as having stable hyperthyroidism if there was no progression to ophthalmopathy within 18 months of follow-up. A discovery set of 100 or so patients (43 ophthalmopathy, fewer than 60 stable hyperthyroidism) was enrolled to explore V-J signatures distinguishing ophthalmopathy from hyperthyroidism. Once sampling was done, hyperthyroidism patients were given methimazole at a starting dose of 30 mg daily, while ophthalmopathy patients were given high-dose intravenous methylprednisolone. To tell Graves' ophthalmopathy apart from Graves' hyperthyroidism, and to predict which patients would progress to ophthalmopathy, the study relied on TCR beta repertoire signatures. In total, 135 blood samples were TCR-sequenced: 40 to 45 ophthalmopathy, some 75 hyperthyroidism and approximately 17 hyperthyroidism-to-ophthalmopathy patients. T-cell repertoires of thyroid tissue and blood were compared in 5 or 6 hyperthyroidism patients. For independent validation, a separate cohort was made up of some 19 hyperthyroidism patients plus 17 patients who later progressed from hyperthyroidism to ophthalmopathy.

Inclusive of the bounding cysteine and phenylalanine, the CDR3 is 15 residues long. The DNA shown is the 45-base CDR3, in frame from base 1. V was cut back by 9 bases and J by 1 base, leaving a gap of 16 bases between them. The germline V gene (reference sequence) provides CDR1 LNHDA and CDR2 SQIVND. For repertoire sequencing, the TCR beta CDR3 regions were amplified from RNA transcripts. A first-round RT-PCR used HTBI primers with the Qiagen OneStep RT-PCR kit, followed by a second-round multiplex PCR, size selection and purification. The libraries underwent paired-end sequencing with 100 bp reads on an Illumina HiSeq2000. Processing in the source paper ran as follows. SOAPnuke was used to process the reads, throwing out any read that had adapters, had uncalled bases, had a mean Phred below 15, or lacked an exact constant-primer or identifier match. High-quality paired reads were merged with COPE v1.2.5. Unique nucleotide sequences were defined as clonotypes and aligned to IMGT TRB V, D and J references using MiTCR v1.1. The analysis was limited to V-J combinations with a frequency above 0.0001, which together covered approximately 99% of repertoires. A TCR clonal expansion and chaos score per V-J combination was defined as the ratio of F50 clonal expansion to chaos observed in the TCRdist matrix. Welch's t-statistics and random forest were used to reduce the features to approximately 13 V-J combinations, which were then used as input to a naive Bayes classifier. The similarity between thyroid and blood repertoires was quantified using the Morisita-Horn index. The public reads were reprocessed in TCRdb via fastp at Q25 and MiXCR, keeping in-frame beta chains. Each entry is one CDR3 protein sequence, shown with its most common DNA and genes. None of the V and J calls come from the authors' own analysis; TCRdb made them. Counted in this sample were over a million distinct CDR3 sequences; about two fifths of them appeared once. The top ten hold 11% of the sample.

Overall study outcomes, separate from this receptor: In validation, the model predicted ophthalmopathy progression with roughly 68% sensitivity and less than 80% specificity; fewer than 15 predicted patients were CT-confirmed with GO in a median of approximately six months. Sample size was not statistically predetermined, and group allocation was not concealed from the investigators. Most expanded thyroid clonotypes with frequency above 0.001 were also detected in blood, suggesting blood repertoires may reflect the thyroid immune response. In cross-validation, the 13-signature model distinguished ophthalmopathy from stable hyperthyroidism with about 89% sensitivity and approximately 81% specificity, while in the test set the corresponding values were approximately 79% and 70%.

The source is an adult man with Graves' hyperthyroidism. What was sequenced was peripheral blood or thyroid tissue (not recorded which). The V gene is TRBV19 and the J gene is TRBJ1-5; no D segment can be confidently identified. The sequence in DNA is TGTGCCAGCAGTCCCGGCGGGTTAAGCAATCAGCCCCAGCATTTT. Its protein product is CASSPGGLSNQPQHF.